This T cell receptor (beta chain) appears in the sequencing data of a study of blood T cell repertoires in COVID-19 (dated by TCRdb to 2020 to 2021). At the level of the whole study: Collaborator samples came from the United States, Italy and Spain and covered acute and convalescent phases of COVID-19. The material from the prospective study consisted of cDNA or gDNA derived from T cells, B-cell-depleted T cells, or PBMCs. The dataset comprised deeply sampled blood TCRbeta repertoires from subjects exposed to, actively infected with, or recovered from COVID-19. A freely available public database, intended as a resource for researchers studying the immune response to SARS-CoV-2, is where the repertoires were released. The samples were drawn from two sources: the first 160 participants of the ongoing ImmuneRACE study, and some 1,300 subjects contributed by 6 global collaborators. The sample metadata nearly always contained a de-identified subject ID, COVID-19 status, age in years and sex. Where HLA class I and class II types were available, the types were taken from metadata supplied by the sample provider, not from assay-based typing.

Trimming accounts for 7 bases at V and 3 bases at J, while the number of junction bases matched to no gene is 8. CDR1 and CDR2, per the germline V gene (reference sequence), are LNHDA and SQIVND. From the cysteine through the phenylalanine, the CDR3 covers 14 amino acids. Just the 42-base CDR3 DNA is kept, in frame starting at base 1. The immunoSEQ Assay, a bias-controlled multiplex PCR, was used to amplify TCRbeta CDR3 regions from genomic DNA. The paper's data handling went like this. The number of nucleated cells in each sample was estimated from the amplification of reference gene primers within the assay. To quantify the absolute abundance of each unique TCRbeta CDR3 rearrangement, sequence reads were collapsed and filtered. Productive Simpson clonality was computed per sample as the square root of Simpson's diversity index over productive rearrangements. TCRdb's version of the immuneACCESS table is confined to in-frame rearrangements and falls short of the full clone set. An unresolved V gene accounts for under half of the shortfall where checked; the remainder is of unknown origin. V, J and clone size derive from that table, while D and trimming were established from the DNA sequence. The sample has 250,000 or so clones on record, about 86% of them singletons. The leading ten clones occupy 6.2% of the sample.

Overall study results and their limits: The quantity of clinical and demographic metadata differed by source and by participant and was supplied without curation.

Comment on this clone: Its recognized antigen is unknown. No quality values exist for individual bases; no much larger clone is one base distant.

Whole blood was collected in K2EDTA tubes by collaborating institutions according to the institutions' own protocols. For TCRbeta analysis, collaborators shipped samples as frozen whole blood, isolated PBMCs, or DNA extracted from either of those sample types. In this chain, TRBV19 is recombined with TRBJ1-1, with 7 central nucleotides matching TRBD1. Sequencing was performed on peripheral blood. This TCR was sampled from a man between 60 and 75 years old with acute or convalescent COVID-19. DNA sequence: TGTGCCAGTATACGGCGGGACAGAGACACTGAAGCTTTCTTT. Its coded protein is CASIRRDRDTEAFF.